One and the same sample provided the 28 T cell receptor beta chains below, sequenced in a study of T cells in Graves' hyperthyroidism and ophthalmopathy (dated by TCRdb to the late 2010s). The library came from multiplex PCR. This sample was sequenced with an Illumina HiSeq 2000. The TCR beta CDR3 regions were amplified from the RNA transcripts. The TCR CDR3 was subjected to a first round of RT-PCR using the HTBI primer set and the Qiagen OneStep RT-PCR kit. TCRdb reworked the public reads: Q25 trimming with fastp, MiXCR clone assembly, productive beta chains retained. Identical CDR3 proteins give one entry, which carries the most common genes and DNA. Within this sample are 700,000 to 950,000 distinct CDR3 sequences, with 30% to 40% of them counted one time only. Of the sample, 31% falls within the top ten clones. Source material: blood. The receptors shown here come from a woman aged 40 to 55 with Graves' hyperthyroidism.

This clonotype was observed many times. CDR3 amino acids: CASSMWREEEQYF. The CDR3 nucleotides read TGTGCCAGTAGTATGTGGCGGGAGGAGGAGCAGTACTTC. The V gene is TRBV19, the J gene TRBJ2-7, with 8 bases that match TRBD2. J was trimmed by 7 bases and V by 3 bases; bases with no gene match: 5. Germline lookup yields CDR1 LNHDA and CDR2 SQIVND (reference sequence). The length of the CDR3 is 13 residues.

This clonotype has ten or more counts. V and J are TRBV10-3 and TRBJ1-6, with a tentative D call TRBD1 (5 bases). Between the trimmed V and J ends, which lost 6 bases and 7 bases, there was a span of 13 bases. Germline-derived CDR1 and CDR2 are ENHRY and SYGVKD. CDR3 length: 14 amino acids. CDR3 sequence: CAIRQGTENSPLHF. In nucleotides, the CDR3 is TGTGCCATCAGGCAGGGAACGGAAAATTCACCCCTCCACTTT.

This rearrangement joins TRBV5-1 to TRBJ2-5; weak D call: TRBD2 (6 bases). Germline values: CDR1 SGHRS, CDR2 YFSETQ. CDR3 length: 18 residues. Trimming shortened V by 0 bases and J by 3 bases, and 21 bases separated the two germline ends. Here the CDR3 DNA reads TGCGCCAGCAGCTTGGCCTATCCCACCCCCGAGCGGGAAGAGACCCAGTACTTC. This sequence encodes CASSLAYPTPEREETQYF.

This chain uses TRBV30 with TRBJ2-2; the D is unclear. From germline, CDR1 is GTSNPN and CDR2 SVGIG (reference sequence). CDR3 length: 12 residues. The V gene lost 8 bases and the J gene lost 5 bases, with 12 bases spanning the gap. DNA of the CDR3: TGTGCCCGTACGACTGGAACCGGGGAGCTGTTTTTT. The encoded protein is CARTTGTGELFF.

The table lists this clonotype with a few counts. The chain has TRBV6-1 and TRBJ1-4, with 7 bases fitting TRBD1. Germline assignment: CDR1 MNHNS and CDR2 SASEGT. The CDR3 extends over 16 amino acids. V trimming: 4 bases; J trimming: 0 bases; junction bases outside the gene matches: 5. CDR3 DNA sequence: TGTGCCAGCAGTGCATTCACAGGGGCAACTAATGAAAAACTGTTTTTT. Amino acids: CASSAFTGATNEKLFF.

Note on this clonotype: The CDR3 does not end in the conserved phenylalanine or tryptophan, so this is likely a read error. CDR3 in DNA: TGTGCCAGCAAATATGGGGATTCGGAGACTGAAGCTTTCTCT. It specifies CASKYGDSETEAFS. The rearrangement uses TRBV6-1 and TRBJ1-1; no firm D call. Germline V gene data show CDR1 as MNHNS and CDR2 as SASEGT. The V gene lost 7 bases and the J gene lost 5 bases, with 17 bases spanning the gap. CDR3 length: 14 amino acids.

The table lists this clonotype with a few counts. The CDR3 loop is CASRKMTGTGREQYF. The CDR3 DNA is TGTGCCAGCAGAAAAATGACCGGGACAGGGCGCGAGCAGTACTTC. The chain uses TRBV7-9 and TRBJ2-7; 9 nucleotides agree with TRBD1. V dropped 6 bases and J dropped 6; count of bases not matched to a gene: 12. Germline lookup yields CDR1 SEHNR and CDR2 FQNEAQ (reference sequence). The CDR3 runs 15 residues. The full variable domain, its missing parts supplied by reference TRBV7-9 and TRBJ2-7, is DTGVSQNPRHKITKRGQNVTFRCDPISEHNRLYWYRQTLGQGPEFLTYFQNEAQLEKSRLLSDRFSAERPKGSFSTLEIQRTEQGDSAMYLCASRKMTGTGREQYFGPGTRLTVT.

This clonotype has only a few counts. The V and J genes are TRBV6-5 and TRBJ1-2; 10 bases line up with TRBD1. Germline trimming cut 7 bases from V and 7 bases from J; bases unmatched to any gene: 6. CDR1 and CDR2 from the germline V gene are MNHEY and SVGAGI. This CDR3 contains 13 residues. CDR3 sequence: CASTWGQGSGYTF. DNA of the CDR3: TGTGCCAGCACTTGGGGACAGGGGTCTGGCTACACCTTC.

This clonotype occurred a few times. For the CDR3, the DNA is TGTGCCAGCAGTCGCGGACAGGGTGACTTTGGAAACACCATATATTTT. Its protein is CASSRGQGDFGNTIYF. V gene TRBV11-1 combines with J gene TRBJ1-3; 8 bases fit TRBD1. The CDR3 runs 16 residues. Germline V gives CDR1 SGHAT, CDR2 FQDESV (reference sequence). The V gene end was trimmed by 6 bases and the J gene end by 3 bases; junction bases not matched to a gene: 10. The full variable domain, its missing parts supplied by reference TRBV11-1 and TRBJ1-3, is EAEVAQSPRYKITEKSQAVAFWCDPISGHATLYWYRQILGQGPELLVQFQDESVVDDSQLPKDRFSAERLKGVDSTLKIQPAELGDSAMYLCASSRGQGDFGNTIYFGEGSWLTVV.

As concerns this clonotype: A much larger clonotype is one base distant, so this may be a read error. V usage is TRBV20-1 and J usage is TRBJ1-2, with D perhaps matching TRBD1 (6 bases). The CDR3 length is 11 residues. Germline loops: CDR1 DFQATT, CDR2 SNEGSKA (reference sequence). Trimming took off 5 bases at V and 4 bases at J, with 8 bases between the two ends. The CDR3 reads CSASDSYGYTF. Written as DNA, the CDR3 is TGCAGTGCTTCGGACAGCTATGGCTACACCTTC.

This clonotype was counted between two and nine times. The V and J genes are TRBV11-1 and TRBJ1-3; D is undetermined. V lost 3 bases to trimming and J lost 2 bases, with 14 bases between them. The CDR3 runs 16 residues. Germline CDR1 and CDR2: SGHAT and FQDESV (reference sequence). The CDR3 loop reads CASSLDSGAPGNTIYF. In nucleotides, the CDR3 is TGTGCCAGCAGCTTGGACTCCGGTGCTCCTGGAAACACCATATATTTT.

This clonotype has just a few counts. The chain links TRBV4-1 to TRBJ2-5, with TRBD2 identical over 7 bases. This CDR3 is built from 15 residues. Germline V gene data show CDR1 as MGHRA and CDR2 as YSYEKL. Trimming at V came to 1 base and at J to 5 bases, leaving 7 bases not matched to a gene. Here the CDR3 reads CASSQAGLVRETQYF. CDR3 sequence (DNA): TGCGCCAGCAGCCAAGCTGGACTAGTTAGGGAGACCCAGTACTTC.

The V gene is TRBV19, the J gene TRBJ1-1, with D possibly TRBD1 on 5 matching bases. V was pared by 5 bases and J by 8 bases, with 15 bases between. The V gene's germline CDR1 is LNHDA and CDR2 SQIVND (reference sequence). CDR3 length equals 13 residues. CDR3 DNA: TGTGCCAGTAGTCCGGACAAGGGTTACGAAGCTTTCTTT. Its protein is CASSPDKGYEAFF.

Details on this clonotype: This sequence may be a read error, since a much larger clone differs from it by one base. In nucleotides, the CDR3 is TGCGGTCCCGTGGGGAGCGGCTATGGCTACACCTTC. Protein product: CGPVGSGYGYTF. The gene calls are TRBV20-1 and TRBJ1-2, with unresolved D. The CDR3 is 12 amino acids. CDR1 is DFQATT, CDR2 SNEGSKA, per germline (reference sequence).

With respect to this clonotype: A read error may account for a junction end that differs from germline. The rearrangement uses TRBV12-3 or TRBV12-4 and TRBJ2-7, with 10 nucleotides matching TRBD2. The CDR3 consists of 14 residues. The CDR3 DNA follows: TGTGCCAACAGTTCTAGCGGGAGCTCCGACGAGCAGTACTTC. Its translation: CANSSSGSSDEQYF.

This clonotype appeared many times. The chain couples TRBV7-2 to TRBJ1-1, with D unresolved. The CDR3 runs to 14 residues. Germline CDR1 SGHTA, CDR2 FQGNSA. The V and J ends lost 1 base and 3 bases respectively, with 9 bases between them. For the CDR3, the DNA is TGTGCCAGCAGCTTAGTGTCCGGTTACACTGAAGCTTTCTTT. Translation gives CASSLVSGYTEAFF.

The chain is built from TRBV29-1 and TRBJ1-2; 10 bases align to TRBD1. Germline lookup yields CDR1 SQVTM and CDR2 ANQGSEA. The CDR3 runs to 13 residues. The junction had 5 bases not matched to a gene; V was cut back by 6 bases and J by 4 bases. This CDR3 reads CSVRQGAVYGYTF. For the CDR3, the DNA is TGCAGCGTGCGACAGGGGGCTGTCTATGGCTACACCTTC. The variable domain in full, with the rest retrieved from reference TRBV29-1 and TRBJ1-2, is SAVISQKPSRDICQRGTSLTIQCQVDSQVTMMFWYRQQPGQSLTLIATANQGSEATYESGFVIDKFPISRPNLTFSTLTVSNMSPEDSSIYLCSVRQGAVYGYTFGSGTRLTVV.

This clonotype was seen repeatedly, ten times or more. The gene calls are TRBV12-3 or TRBV12-4 and TRBJ2-7; D remains unclear. The CDR3 spans 14 residues. The germline V and J ends were trimmed by 4 bases and 0 bases, with 10 bases remaining between them. The CDR3 nucleotides read TGTGCCAGCAGTTCGGATCGGACCTCCTACGAGCAGTACTTC. Its protein is CASSSDRTSYEQYF.

The chain has TRBV5-4 and TRBJ2-7; 8 nucleotides align to TRBD2. The CDR3 totals 16 residues. With V trimmed by 3 bases and J by 0 bases, 8 bases remained unmatched. Germline V lookup: CDR1 SGHNT, CDR2 YYREEE (reference sequence). The CDR3 coding sequence is TGTGCCAGCAGCTCCTTGACTAGCGACAACTCCTACGAGCAGTACTTC. Translation gives CASSSLTSDNSYEQYF.

This clonotype was detected a few times. The gene calls are TRBV6-5 and TRBJ1-1; 8 bases line up with TRBD1. Germline V CDR1 and CDR2: MNHEY, SVGAGI. CDR3 length: 15 amino acids. V was clipped by 2 bases and J by 0 bases; unmatched bases: 2. CDR3 protein: CASSYDRGMNTEAFF. The CDR3 nucleotides are TGTGCCAGCAGTTACGACAGGGGAATGAACACTGAAGCTTTCTTT.

This clonotype was observed many times. The chain combines TRBV10-3 with TRBJ1-5; D not resolved. The CDR3 extends over 14 amino acids. Germline CDR1 ENHRY, CDR2 SYGVKD. Trimming left V 3 bases short and J 7 bases short, with 13 bases between. CDR3 coding DNA: TGTGCCATCAGTGAATATGGGCGGGTGCAGCCCCAGCATTTT. Encoded protein: CAISEYGRVQPQHF.

Only a few counts were recorded for this clonotype. The chain couples TRBV19 to TRBJ2-7; D call uncertain. The CDR3 totals 15 residues. Trimming pared 5 bases from V and 4 bases from J, leaving 18 bases between. Germline lookup yields CDR1 LNHDA and CDR2 SQIVND (reference sequence). This chain's CDR3 is CASSLRLHSFYEQYF. The DNA for the CDR3 is TGTGCCAGTAGTTTAAGACTCCATTCTTTTTACGAGCAGTACTTC. Full variable domain (outside the CDR3, taken from reference TRBV19 and TRBJ2-7): DGGITQSPKYLFRKEGQNVTLSCEQNLNHDAMYWYRQDPGQGLRLIYYSQIVNDFQKGDIAEGYSVSREKKESFPLTVTSAQKNPTAFYLCASSLRLHSFYEQYFGPGTRLTVT.

The chain carries TRBV6-5 and TRBJ1-4; 9 bases fit TRBD1. Germline V CDR1 and CDR2: MNHEY, SVGAGI. V gave up 8 bases and J gave up 4 bases; unmatched junction bases: 5. The CDR3 covers 14 residues. The CDR3 protein is CASGGTGLNEKLFF. In DNA, the CDR3 is TGTGCCAGCGGTGGGACAGGGCTTAATGAAAAACTGTTTTTT.

This clonotype appeared many times. The CDR3 spells CASSPGTPREQYF. The CDR3 DNA reads TGTGCCAGCAGCCCCGGGACACCGCGGGAGCAGTACTTC. This chain connects TRBV7-9 to TRBJ2-7, with a weak D call TRBD1 (6 bases). The length of the CDR3 is 13 residues. Germline lookup yields CDR1 SEHNR and CDR2 FQNEAQ (reference sequence). The V end was cut by 5 bases, the J end by 7 bases, with 15 bases between.

This sequence joins TRBV10-3 and TRBJ1-2, with D possibly TRBD1 on 6 matching bases. Germline values: CDR1 ENHRY, CDR2 SYGVKD. This CDR3 region has 14 residues. V lost 6 bases and J 6 bases, leaving 17 bases between the germline ends. This CDR3 is CAISPEGGYDGYTF. DNA of the CDR3: TGTGCCATCAGCCCCGAGGGGGGATACGATGGCTACACCTTC.

This clonotype was seen only a few times. The final CDR3 position lacks the conserved phenylalanine or tryptophan, pointing to a likely read error. This chain links TRBV12-3 or TRBV12-4 with TRBJ1-2; D is ambiguous. This CDR3 is 12 amino acids long. V dropped 6 bases and J dropped 3 bases, with 8 bases sitting between them. CDR3 sequence: CASSQTDYGYTY. The DNA of the CDR3 is TGTGCCAGCAGCCAGACTGACTATGGCTACACCTAC.

The J gene is TRBJ1-6, the V gene TRBV11-2; tentatively, D is TRBD1 (6 bases). This CDR3 region has 17 residues. V lost 0 bases to trimming and J lost 7 bases, with 16 bases between them. The germline V gene encodes CDR1 SGHAT and CDR2 FQNNGV. The CDR3 coding sequence is TGTGCCAGCAGCTTAGATCGTCCAGGGGCGATGAATTCACCCCTCCACTTT. Amino acids: CASSLDRPGAMNSPLHF.

As regards this clonotype: A much larger clone differs by one base, so this may be a read error. CDR3 nucleotide sequence: TGTGCCGGCAGCCTACAGGTATCGGAGACCCAGTACTTC. Its translation: CAGSLQVSETQYF. This rearrangement joins TRBV12-3 or TRBV12-4 to TRBJ2-5, with D perhaps matching TRBD1 (5 bases). The CDR3 extends over 13 amino acids.